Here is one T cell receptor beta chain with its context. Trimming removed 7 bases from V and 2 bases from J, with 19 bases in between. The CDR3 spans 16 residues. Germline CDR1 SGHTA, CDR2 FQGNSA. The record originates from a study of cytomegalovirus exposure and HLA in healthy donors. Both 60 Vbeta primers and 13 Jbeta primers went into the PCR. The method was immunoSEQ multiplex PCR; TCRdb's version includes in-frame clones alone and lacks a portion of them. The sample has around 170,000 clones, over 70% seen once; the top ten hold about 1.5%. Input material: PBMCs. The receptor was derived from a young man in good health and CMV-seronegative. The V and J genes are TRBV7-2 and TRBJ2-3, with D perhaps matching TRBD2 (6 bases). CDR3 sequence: CASTLYGEDPTDTQYF. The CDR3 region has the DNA TGTGCCAGCACCCTTTACGGGGAGGACCCCACAGATACGCAGTATTTT.